A single sample is the source of the 32 T cell receptor beta chains below, sequenced in a study of identical twins. TCRdb itself ran the 5' RACE reads through MiXCR, one entry per CDR3 protein. In the table there are 280,000 or so distinct CDR3 sequences, less than 9% of which are singletons. These same data were also listed under a study on yellow fever vaccine responses in identical twins.

The specimen sequenced was memory (CD45RO+) T cells sorted from blood. The receptors shown here come from a young woman in good health.

In this sample, this clonotype turned up a few times. The chain recombines TRBV28 with TRBJ1-1; 11 bases are shared with TRBD1. Germline CDR1 and CDR2: MDHEN and SYDVKM. Losses at the gene ends were 2 bases for V and 5 bases for J; bases not matched to a gene: 7. CDR3 size: 16 residues. CDR3 DNA: TGTGCCAGCAGTTTAGCCGGGACAGGGGGATCGACTGAAGCTTTCTTT. Its translation: CASSLAGTGGSTEAFF.

This clonotype has ten or more counts. The J gene is TRBJ2-7, the V gene TRBV20-1; D is perhaps TRBD2 (5 bases). In germline, CDR1 is DFQATT, CDR2 SNEGSKA (reference sequence). This CDR3 contains 15 residues. Trimming removed 0 bases at V and 1 base at J, with 13 bases between. The CDR3 DNA follows: TGCAGTGCTAGAGATCTTTACGGGATTTCCTACGAGCAGTACTTC. Translating gives CSARDLYGISYEQYF.

This clonotype was counted only a few times. The chain joins TRBV4-1 to TRBJ2-2; TRBD1 matches 9 bases. This CDR3 contains 17 residues. Germline V lookup: CDR1 MGHRA, CDR2 YSYEKL. The J segment lost 6 bases and the V segment lost 9 bases, leaving 17 bases of the junction unmatched. CDR3 bases: TGCGCCAGACTCCTCCGACAGGGGGGATGCTTGGCCGGGGAGCTGTTTTTT. It yields the protein CARLLRQGGCLAGELFF.

Concerning this clonotype itself: Sequence at one end of the junction differs from germline and may be a read error. The rearrangement links TRBV28 to TRBJ2-4; no clear D. The CDR3 contains 14 residues. Germline V gene lookup returns CDR1 MDHEN and CDR2 SYDVKM. CDR3 sequence: CASRPSKGKNIQHF. The CDR3 DNA is TGTGCCAGCAGACCATCCAAAGGAAAAAACATTCAGCACTTC.

This clonotype came up many times. V is TRBV6-1 and J is TRBJ2-5; 9 bases are a match to TRBD1. CDR3 length: 16 amino acids. The V segment lost 9 bases and the J segment 1 base; nucleotides outside the gene matches: 12. Germline V gene sequence: CDR1 MNHNS, CDR2 SASEGT. The CDR3 coding sequence is TGTGCCAGGGAGGATTGGACAGGGGCTCCCCAAGAGACCCAGTACTTC. It specifies CAREDWTGAPQETQYF.

The sample holds many counts of this clonotype. This chain links TRBV7-8 with TRBJ2-3; 8 positions match TRBD2. Germline CDR1 is SGHVS and CDR2 is FQNEAQ. J was trimmed by 5 bases and V by 3 bases; bases with no gene match: 4. The CDR3 length is 14 residues. CDR3 DNA: TGTGCCAGCAGCTTCGTTCTAGCGGGAGATACGCAGTATTTT. As protein: CASSFVLAGDTQYF.

The table lists this clonotype with many counts. J is TRBJ2-3 and V is TRBV6-1; D is ambiguous. The CDR3 extends over 14 amino acids. V gave up 5 bases and J gave up 2 bases, with 11 bases separating them. Germline assignment: CDR1 MNHNS and CDR2 SASEGT. The CDR3 loop reads CASSQLELTDTQYF. The CDR3 DNA follows: TGTGCCAGCAGTCAACTTGAGCTCACAGATACGCAGTATTTT.

The chain has TRBV2 and TRBJ1-1; unclear D gene. The germline V gene has CDR1 SNHLY and CDR2 FYNNEI. Between the trimmed V and J ends, which lost 3 bases and 4 bases, there was a span of 12 bases. This CDR3 contains 14 residues. Here the CDR3 reads CASSESGVGTEAFF. CDR3 DNA: TGTGCCAGCAGTGAGTCTGGGGTGGGCACTGAAGCTTTCTTT.

The gene calls are TRBV20-1 and TRBJ2-5; 10 bases agree with TRBD2. V lost 6 bases to trimming and J lost 2 bases; unmatched junction nucleotides: 15. Germline CDR1 DFQATT, CDR2 SNEGSKA (reference sequence). The CDR3 is made up of 17 amino acids. For the CDR3, the DNA is TGCAGTGCCAGGAGTGGGATGGGACTAGCGTTTCAAGAGACCCAGTACTTC. Its protein product is CSARSGMGLAFQETQYF.

This clonotype has at least ten counts. The chain joins TRBV5-1 to TRBJ2-7; 9 bases match TRBD2. J gave up 3 bases and V 1 base, and 5 bases lay outside the gene matches. The CDR3 length is 15 residues. CDR1 SGHRS and CDR2 YFSETQ come from the germline V gene. Written as DNA, the CDR3 is TGCGCCAGCAGCTTGCCCTCGACTAGCGGCTACGAGCAGTACTTC. The encoded protein is CASSLPSTSGYEQYF.

The chain is built from TRBV11-2 and TRBJ2-7, with D tentatively TRBD2 (6 bases). Germline CDR1 and CDR2: SGHAT and FQNNGV. This CDR3 spans 13 amino acids. Trimming left V 5 bases short and J 6 bases short, with 14 bases between. As DNA, the CDR3 is TGTGCCAGCAGCCCGCGACTAGTTGCCGAGCAGTACGTC. This gives the protein CASSPRLVAEQYV.

This clonotype has ten or more counts. The V and J genes are TRBV12-3 or TRBV12-4 and TRBJ2-4; the D gene is possibly TRBD2 (6 bases). CDR3 length: 15 amino acids. V was shortened by 6 bases and J by 4 bases, with 16 bases between the two germline ends. CDR3 residues: CASSSWGDGKNIQYF. In nucleotides, the CDR3 is TGTGCCAGCAGCTCCTGGGGGGACGGTAAAAACATTCAGTACTTC.

The CDR3 protein is CASSLGPVRYNEQFF. In nucleotides, the CDR3 is TGCGCCAGCAGCTTGGGGCCTGTTCGATACAATGAGCAGTTCTTC. The chain carries TRBV5-1 and TRBJ2-1; D not certain. Trimming removed 0 bases at V and 4 bases at J, with 11 bases between. Germline V gene data show CDR1 as SGHRS and CDR2 as YFSETQ. The CDR3 totals 15 residues.

This clonotype showed up many times. The rearrangement links TRBV12-3 or TRBV12-4 to TRBJ1-5; D possibly corresponds to TRBD1 (5 bases). There are 14 residues in the CDR3. Trimming took off 2 bases at V and 4 bases at J, with 9 bases between the two ends. The CDR3 reads CASSLTGANQPQHF. DNA of the CDR3: TGTGCCAGCAGTTTAACTGGGGCGAATCAGCCCCAGCATTTT.

This clonotype was counted many times. The chain carries TRBV28 and TRBJ1-3, with unresolved D. CDR3 length equals 15 residues. V was clipped by 3 bases and J by 2 bases, with 11 bases between them. The V gene's germline CDR1 is MDHEN and CDR2 SYDVKM. CDR3: CASSLQTDPGNTIYF. CDR3 in DNA: TGTGCCAGCAGTTTGCAAACAGACCCTGGAAACACCATATATTTT.

This clonotype was detected a few times. This chain joins TRBV28 and TRBJ2-3; the D is unclear. This CDR3 has 15 residues. Germline CDR1 is MDHEN and CDR2 is SYDVKM. Trimming removed 6 bases at V and 2 bases at J, with 15 bases between. The DNA for the CDR3 is TGTGCCAGCAGCCCATCTATAGCCCACACAGATACGCAGTATTTT. This encodes CASSPSIAHTDTQYF.

The gene calls are TRBV6-5 and TRBJ2-2, with TRBD2 as a possible D gene (6 bases). The V end was cut by 4 bases, the J end by 6 bases, with 12 bases between. CDR1 is MNHEY, CDR2 SVGAGI, per germline. CDR3 size: 14 residues. CDR3 amino acids: CASSSLGGPGELFF. The CDR3 nucleotides are TGTGCCAGCAGTTCCCTGGGGGGTCCCGGGGAGCTGTTTTTT.

In regard to this clonotype: A much more abundant neighbour one base away suggests this may be a read error. The J gene is TRBJ2-5, the V gene TRBV5-1, with 7 bases fitting TRBD1. Germline values: CDR1 SGHRS, CDR2 YFSETQ. The CDR3 covers 13 residues. Trimming took 4 bases from V and 2 from J; bases not matched to a gene: 2. CDR3 amino acids: CASSKGQQETQYF. The DNA of the CDR3 is TGCGCCAGCAGCAAGGGACAGCAAGAGACCCAGTACTTC. Using reference TRBV5-1 and TRBJ2-5 for the parts outside the CDR3, the full variable domain is KAGVTQTPRYLIKTRGQQVTLSCSPISGHRSVSWYQQTPGQGLQFLFEYFSETQRNKGNFPGRFSGRQFSNSRSEMNVSTLELGDSALYLCASSKGQQETQYFGPGTRLLVL.

The chain uses TRBV11-3 and TRBJ2-2; D call uncertain. The CDR3 runs 15 residues. The V end lost 5 bases, the J end lost 1 base, and 11 bases lay between the germline ends. CDR1 SGHNT and CDR2 YENEEA come from the germline V gene. CDR3 DNA: TGTGCCAGCAGCCCAACCCGACAGAACACCGGGGAGCTGTTTTTT. Amino acid sequence: CASSPTRQNTGELFF.

This clonotype was recorded many times. The chain employs TRBV12-3 or TRBV12-4 and TRBJ2-2; the D gene is possibly TRBD1 (5 bases). The V and J ends lost 3 bases and 1 base respectively, with 12 bases between them. The CDR3 length is 16 residues. The CDR3 DNA reads as TGTGCCAGCAGTTTCAGGGTATCGATGAACACCGGGGAGCTGTTTTTT. This translates into CASSFRVSMNTGELFF.

This clonotype was seen a handful of times. The genes are TRBV20-1 and TRBJ2-1, with 7 bases matching TRBD2. V shed 2 bases and J 1 base; nucleotides not matched to a gene: 5. The CDR3 is 15 amino acids. Germline V lookup: CDR1 DFQATT, CDR2 SNEGSKA (reference sequence). The CDR3, as DNA: TGCAGTGCTAGACGGCGGGAGAGGTCCTACAATGAGCAGTTCTTC. As protein: CSARRRERSYNEQFF.

This clonotype was detected a few times. The V gene is TRBV6-5, the J gene TRBJ1-5, with D possibly being TRBD1 (5 bases). This CDR3 is 15 amino acids long. Germline-derived CDR1 and CDR2 are MNHEY and SVGAGI. V lost 0 bases and J lost 2, with 8 bases in between. The CDR3 nucleotides read TGTGCCAGCAGTTACTCAAGGGGAGGCAATCAGCCCCAGCATTTT. Its protein product is CASSYSRGGNQPQHF.

Ten or more counts support this clonotype. J is TRBJ2-5 and V is TRBV29-1, with TRBD1 identical over 7 bases. In germline, CDR1 is SQVTM, CDR2 ANQGSEA. The CDR3 loop spans 13 amino acids. The V segment lost 3 bases and the J segment 8 bases; nucleotides outside the gene matches: 9. The CDR3 sequence: CSVEGQSPSTQYF. As DNA, the CDR3 is TGCAGCGTTGAGGGACAGTCCCCTTCCACCCAGTACTTC.

J is TRBJ2-1 and V is TRBV7-2; no clear D gene. Trimming took 5 bases from V and 10 from J, leaving 15 bases between them. The germline V gene encodes CDR1 SGHTA and CDR2 FQGNSA. The CDR3 covers 13 residues. The CDR3 sequence: CASSPTPAGEQFF. DNA for the CDR3: TGTGCCAGCAGCCCGACCCCGGCCGGGGAGCAGTTCTTC.

This clonotype appeared many times. The rearrangement joins TRBV5-1 to TRBJ2-2; D gene unclear. The V end lost 4 bases, the J end lost 4 bases, and 20 bases lay between the germline ends. Germline assignment: CDR1 SGHRS and CDR2 YFSETQ. This CDR3 is 17 amino acids long. CDR3 in amino acids: CASSLDPESARTGELFF. As DNA, the CDR3 is TGCGCCAGCAGCCTTGACCCCGAATCAGCGCGCACCGGGGAGCTGTTTTTT.

This clonotype has at least ten counts. V usage is TRBV6-4 and J usage is TRBJ2-3, with 8 bases that match TRBD2. V was clipped by 2 bases and J by 4 bases; unmatched bases: 5. Germline loops: CDR1 MRHNA, CDR2 SNTAGT. This CDR3 has 15 residues. The CDR3 DNA reads TGTGCCAGCAGTGACGGGGCGGGAGGTGCAGATACGCAGTATTTT. Translated, it gives CASSDGAGGADTQYF.

This clonotype was counted only a few times. The chain has TRBV6-2 or TRBV6-3 and TRBJ1-1, with D perhaps matching TRBD1 (5 bases). There are 17 residues in the CDR3. Per germline, CDR1 MNHEY and CDR2 SVGEGT. The germline V and J ends were trimmed by 0 bases and 0 bases, with 14 bases remaining between them. The CDR3 DNA follows: TGTGCCAGCAGTTACTCGATTCAGGGCACCATGAACACTGAAGCTTTCTTT. This translates into CASSYSIQGTMNTEAFF.

V is TRBV7-8 and J is TRBJ2-5; D possibly corresponds to TRBD2 (6 bases). The V end was cut by 4 bases, the J end by 4 bases, with 16 bases between. The CDR3 runs to 15 residues. Per germline, CDR1 SGHVS and CDR2 FQNEAQ. This CDR3 is CASSSGRKLRETQYF. CDR3 sequence (DNA): TGTGCCAGCAGCTCCGGGAGAAAACTGCGAGAGACCCAGTACTTC.

V usage is TRBV4-1 and J usage is TRBJ2-1, with 9 nucleotides matching TRBD2. The trim removed 0 bases at V and 6 bases at J, leaving 9 bases unmatched. The germline V gene encodes CDR1 MGHRA and CDR2 YSYEKL. The CDR3 has 17 amino acids. The chain's CDR3 is CASSQEGASGRFNEQFF. The CDR3 nucleotides read TGCGCCAGCAGCCAAGAAGGTGCCAGCGGGAGGTTCAATGAGCAGTTCTTC.

This clonotype was counted many times. The V gene is TRBV29-1, the J gene TRBJ2-1, with a weak D call TRBD1 (6 bases). The CDR3 is 14 amino acids. The germline V and J ends were trimmed by 3 bases and 2 bases, with 11 bases remaining between them. CDR1 is SQVTM, CDR2 ANQGSEA, per germline. The CDR3: CSVDRQATYNEQFF. CDR3 coding DNA: TGCAGCGTTGACCGACAGGCCACCTACAATGAGCAGTTCTTC.

Concerning this clonotype: This may arise from a read error, as a much more abundant clone is one base away. The CDR3 does not close with the conserved phenylalanine or tryptophan, likely indicating a read error. The rearrangement uses TRBV6-2 or TRBV6-3 and TRBJ2-1; D remains ambiguous. V was clipped by 4 bases and J by 2 bases, with 3 bases between them. In germline, CDR1 is MNHEY, CDR2 SVGEGT. The CDR3 loop spans 12 amino acids. CDR3 amino acids: CASSWTYNEQFS. The DNA for the CDR3 is TGTGCCAGCAGTTGGACCTACAATGAGCAGTTCTCC.

This clonotype was counted many times. This chain uses TRBV10-3 with TRBJ1-2, with a tentative D call TRBD1 (5 bases). The V end lost 6 bases, the J end lost 9 bases, and 11 bases lay between the germline ends. Looked up from germline, CDR1 is ENHRY and CDR2 is SYGVKD. This CDR3 spans 11 amino acids. The CDR3 is CAIRGRSRYTF. The CDR3 bases are TGTGCCATCAGGGGGCGAAGCCGCTACACCTTC.